Presented here are 17 T cell receptor beta chains from one specimen sequenced in a study of blood T cell repertoires in COVID-19. Only in-frame clones appear in the TCRdb table, and some are missing; sequencing was by immunoSEQ multiplex PCR. The data contain 180,000 or so clones, about 80% of them singletons. The specimen was peripheral blood. The receptors stem from a human donor with acute or convalescent COVID-19. The donor label of this sample is uncertain.

This rearrangement joins TRBV30 to TRBJ1-5; 8 bases match TRBD1. The CDR3 has 15 residues. The V segment lost 0 bases and the J segment 3 bases; nucleotides outside the gene matches: 4. Germline CDR1 GTSNPN, CDR2 SVGIG (reference sequence). CDR3 in amino acids: CAWSVVDRDNQPQHF. CDR3 coding DNA: TGTGCCTGGAGTGTTGTGGACAGGGACAATCAGCCCCAGCATTTT.

The chain links TRBV12-3 or TRBV12-4 to TRBJ2-7; the D is unclear. The CDR3 runs 13 residues. Trimming took 5 bases from V and 5 from J, leaving 13 bases between them. The CDR3 nucleotides are TGTGCCAGCAGTCATCGGGTGTTTCACGAGCAGTACTTC. Residues: CASSHRVFHEQYF.

CDR3 sequence (DNA): TGCAGCCACGGACTAGCGGGAGAGACCCAGTACTTC. The encoded protein is CSHGLAGETQYF. V and J are TRBV29-1 and TRBJ2-5, with 11 positions matching TRBD2. The CDR3 runs 12 residues. V was clipped by 8 bases and J by 4 bases; unmatched bases: 3. The germline gives CDR1 SQVTM, CDR2 ANQGSEA.

The chain links TRBV27 to TRBJ2-7; TRBD2 aligns across 11 bases. Germline V gene data show CDR1 as MNHEY and CDR2 as SMNVEV (reference sequence). The CDR3 covers 16 residues. The junction had 13 bases not matched to a gene; V was cut back by 6 bases and J by 6 bases. The chain's CDR3 is CASRKTLAGGPIEQYF. In nucleotides, the CDR3 is TGTGCCAGCAGAAAAACTTTAGCGGGAGGGCCGATCGAGCAGTACTTC.

This clone was counted between two and nine times. The chain employs TRBV28 and TRBJ1-1, with a possible D match to TRBD1 (5 bases). The CDR3 extends over 14 amino acids. Germline CDR1 MDHEN, CDR2 SYDVKM. V was cut by 6 bases and J by 5 bases, with 16 bases left in between. This chain's CDR3 is CASRIGDQGTEAFF. CDR3 coding DNA: TGTGCCAGCAGGATAGGGGATCAGGGAACTGAAGCTTTCTTT.

This chain uses TRBV19 with TRBJ1-6; 9 positions agree with TRBD1. Germline loops: CDR1 LNHDA, CDR2 SQIVND (reference sequence). Trimming at V came to 3 bases and at J to 5 bases, leaving 8 bases not matched to a gene. This CDR3 is 17 amino acids long. DNA for the CDR3: TGTGCCAGTAGTATCGCCCCCCGGACAGGGGATAATTCACCCCTCCACTTT. Translating it yields CASSIAPRTGDNSPLHF.

The chain has TRBV13 and TRBJ2-3; D may be TRBD2 (5 bases). This CDR3 is 15 amino acids long. V was clipped by 4 bases and J by 2 bases, with 13 bases between them. Per the germline V gene, CDR1 is PRHDT and CDR2 is FYEKMQ (reference sequence). The CDR3 spells CASSSTRAYTDTQYF. DNA of the CDR3: TGTGCCAGCAGCTCCACTAGAGCCTACACAGATACGCAGTATTTT.

This chain joins TRBV10-3 and TRBJ2-3; 9 bases line up with TRBD2. The CDR3 runs 15 residues. Trimming cost V 4 bases and J 2 bases; bases outside gene matches: 4. Germline lookup yields CDR1 ENHRY and CDR2 SYGVKD. CDR3 region: CAISVRGGTTDTQYF. CDR3 nucleotide sequence: TGTGCCATCAGTGTGCGGGGGGGCACCACAGATACGCAGTATTTT.

The chain employs TRBV6-5 and TRBJ1-6; D unresolved. Between the trimmed V and J ends, which lost 2 bases and 11 bases, there was a span of 10 bases. The CDR3 runs to 13 residues. Per the germline V gene, CDR1 is MNHEY and CDR2 is SVGAGI. Written as DNA, the CDR3 is TGTGCCAGCAGTTACGCGGGCCTCACACCCCTCCACTTT. The encoded protein is CASSYAGLTPLHF.

The rearrangement joins TRBV18 to TRBJ1-1; tentative D call: TRBD1 (5 bases). V lost 5 bases to trimming and J lost 0 bases, with 7 bases between them. The CDR3 loop spans 13 amino acids. The germline gives CDR1 KGHSH, CDR2 LQKENI. CDR3 nucleotides: TGTGCCAGCTCAGCAGGGTTGAACACTGAAGCTTTCTTT. Protein product: CASSAGLNTEAFF. The full variable domain, in which reference TRBV18 and TRBJ1-1 provide the parts outside the CDR3, is NAGVMQNPRHLVRRRGQEARLRCSPMKGHSHVYWYRQLPEEGLKFMVYLQKENIIDESGMPKERFSAEFPKEGPSILRIQQVVRGDSAAYFCASSAGLNTEAFFGQGTRLTVV.

The rearrangement links TRBV5-8 to TRBJ1-5; TRBD1 aligns across 11 bases. The CDR3 extends over 15 amino acids. Losses at the gene ends were 4 bases for V and 4 bases for J; bases not matched to a gene: 4. Looked up from germline, CDR1 is SGHTS and CDR2 is YDEGEE. This chain's CDR3 is CASSNGQGANQPQHF. For the CDR3, the DNA is TGTGCCAGCAGCAACGGACAGGGGGCGAATCAGCCCCAGCATTTT.

The J gene is TRBJ2-7, the V gene TRBV24-1; 10 nucleotides align to TRBD2. The J segment lost 6 bases and the V segment lost 4 bases, leaving 5 bases of the junction unmatched. The germline CDR1 and CDR2 sequences are KGHDR and SFDVKD. The CDR3 has 14 residues. CDR3 sequence: CATSDSGTSVEQYF. CDR3 coding DNA: TGTGCCACCAGTGACTCCGGGACTAGCGTCGAGCAGTACTTC.

The chain recombines TRBV7-9 with TRBJ2-3; a possible D gene is TRBD2 (5 bases). The CDR3 covers 15 residues. V gave up 4 bases and J gave up 1 base, with 12 bases separating them. Germline V lookup: CDR1 SEHNR, CDR2 FQNEAQ (reference sequence). The CDR3: CASSSVAMGTDTQYF. The CDR3 nucleotides read TGTGCCAGCAGCTCGGTAGCGATGGGCACAGATACGCAGTATTTT.

The J gene is TRBJ2-7, the V gene TRBV7-2, with D perhaps matching TRBD2 (7 bases). There are 14 residues in the CDR3. Germline CDR1 reads SGHTA; CDR2 reads FQGNSA. V was pared by 6 bases and J by 2 bases, with 14 bases between. The CDR3: CASSLAGATYEQYF. CDR3 DNA sequence: TGTGCCAGCAGTTTGGCGGGGGCTACCTACGAGCAGTACTTC. Full variable domain (rest looked up from reference TRBV7-2 and TRBJ2-7): GAGVSQSPSNKVTEKGKDVELRCDPISGHTALYWYRQSLGQGLEFLIYFQGNSAPDKSGLPSDRFSAERTGGSVSTLTIQRTQQEDSAVYLCASSLAGATYEQYFGPGTRLTVT.

V gene TRBV2 combines with J gene TRBJ1-2, with no clear D. The germline V gene encodes CDR1 SNHLY and CDR2 FYNNEI. CDR3 length: 14 amino acids. V gave up 4 bases and J gave up 0 bases, with 9 bases separating them. The CDR3 sequence is CASSAQPSNYGYTF. CDR3 DNA sequence: TGTGCCAGCAGTGCACAGCCGTCTAACTATGGCTACACCTTC.

This chain joins TRBV27 and TRBJ1-3; no reliable D call. Germline V CDR1 and CDR2: MNHEY, SMNVEV (reference sequence). The CDR3 consists of 13 residues. V lost 8 bases, J lost 4 bases, and 12 bases lay in between. The CDR3 region is CASGSRLGNTIYF. CDR3 DNA sequence: TGTGCCAGCGGTTCCCGGTTGGGAAACACCATATATTTT.

V is TRBV28 and J is TRBJ1-4; D is undetermined. The CDR3 is 16 amino acids. Trimming removed 2 bases from V and 3 bases from J, with 13 bases in between. Germline CDR1 reads MDHEN; CDR2 reads SYDVKM. CDR3 protein: CASSLPPSVSNEKLFF. CDR3 bases: TGTGCCAGCAGTTTACCCCCCAGTGTGTCTAATGAAAAACTGTTTTTT.